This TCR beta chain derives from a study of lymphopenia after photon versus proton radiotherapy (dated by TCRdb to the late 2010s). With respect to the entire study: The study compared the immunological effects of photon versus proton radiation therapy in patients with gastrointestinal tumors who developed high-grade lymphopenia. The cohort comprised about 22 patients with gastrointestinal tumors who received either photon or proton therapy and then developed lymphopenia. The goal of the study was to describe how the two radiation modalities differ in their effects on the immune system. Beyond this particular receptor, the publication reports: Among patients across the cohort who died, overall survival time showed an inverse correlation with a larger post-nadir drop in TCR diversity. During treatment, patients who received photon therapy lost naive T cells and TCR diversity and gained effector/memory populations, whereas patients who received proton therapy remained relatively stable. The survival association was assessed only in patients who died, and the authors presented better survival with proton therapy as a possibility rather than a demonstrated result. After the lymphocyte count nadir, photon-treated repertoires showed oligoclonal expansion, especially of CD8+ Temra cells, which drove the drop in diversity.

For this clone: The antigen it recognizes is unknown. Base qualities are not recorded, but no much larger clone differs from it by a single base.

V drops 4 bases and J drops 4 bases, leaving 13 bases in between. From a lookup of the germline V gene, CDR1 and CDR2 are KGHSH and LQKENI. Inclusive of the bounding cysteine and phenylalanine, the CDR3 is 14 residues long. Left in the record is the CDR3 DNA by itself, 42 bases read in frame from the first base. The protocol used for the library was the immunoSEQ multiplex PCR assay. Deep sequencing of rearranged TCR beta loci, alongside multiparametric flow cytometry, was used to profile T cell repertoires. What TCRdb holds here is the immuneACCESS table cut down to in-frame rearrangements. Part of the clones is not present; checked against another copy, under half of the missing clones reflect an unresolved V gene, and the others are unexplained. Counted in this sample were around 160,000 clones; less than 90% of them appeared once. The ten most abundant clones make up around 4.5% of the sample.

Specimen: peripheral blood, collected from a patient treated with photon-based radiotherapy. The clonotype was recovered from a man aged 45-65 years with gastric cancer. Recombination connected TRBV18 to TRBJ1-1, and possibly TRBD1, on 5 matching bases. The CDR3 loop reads CASSRGGDGTEAFF. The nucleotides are TGTGCCAGCTCACGGGGAGGGGACGGCACTGAAGCTTTCTTT.